This T cell receptor beta chain was obtained from a study of T-cell memory formation after mild COVID-19. Study findings and constraints: CD4+ clones that contracted lay mainly in CM and EM; CD8+ ones lay in EMRA.

The CDR3 spans 12 residues. V was trimmed by 1 base and J by 1 base, leaving 1 base between them. Germline CDR1 and CDR2: MNHNS and SASEGT. The 5'RACE method, run with constant-segment primers, produced TCR alpha and TCR beta cDNA libraries (carrying sample barcodes and UMIs). MiXCR was run by TCRdb on the 5' RACE reads, yielding one entry per CDR3 protein. The data show about 340,000 distinct CDR3 sequences, with around 13% seen just once and over 20% held by the top ten. This clonotype was seen many times. What it binds is not known. This receptor was identified in a man aged 18 to 29 who had mild COVID-19 (a few samples of this study predate the infection). Cell type and time point are not known. Material for sequencing was PBMCs or a T cell subset sorted from them (not recorded which). This chain links TRBV6-1 with TRBJ1-1; unclear D gene. CDR3 sequence reads: CASSEGNTEAFF. CDR3 coding DNA: TGTGCCAGCAGTGAAGGGAACACTGAAGCTTTCTTT.